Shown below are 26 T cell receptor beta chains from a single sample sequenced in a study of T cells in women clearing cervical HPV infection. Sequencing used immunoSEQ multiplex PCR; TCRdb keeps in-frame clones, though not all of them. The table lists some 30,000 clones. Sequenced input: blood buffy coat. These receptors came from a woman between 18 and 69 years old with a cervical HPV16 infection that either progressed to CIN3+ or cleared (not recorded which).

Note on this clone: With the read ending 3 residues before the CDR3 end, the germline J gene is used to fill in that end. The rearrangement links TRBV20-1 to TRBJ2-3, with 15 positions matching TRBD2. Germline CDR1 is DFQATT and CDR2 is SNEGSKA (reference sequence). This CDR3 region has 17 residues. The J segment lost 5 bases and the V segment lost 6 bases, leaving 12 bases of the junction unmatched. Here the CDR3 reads CSAPAGWTSGGGDTQYF. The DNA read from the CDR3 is TGCAGTGCACCAGCGGGGTGGACTAGCGGGGGGGGAGATACG.

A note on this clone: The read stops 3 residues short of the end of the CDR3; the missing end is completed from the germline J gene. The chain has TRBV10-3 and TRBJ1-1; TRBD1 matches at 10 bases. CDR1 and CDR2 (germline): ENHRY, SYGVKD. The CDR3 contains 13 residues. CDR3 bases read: TGTGCCATCAGAGGGACAGGGGATGGTGAC. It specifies CAIRGTGDGD. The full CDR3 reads CAIRGTGDGDAFF.

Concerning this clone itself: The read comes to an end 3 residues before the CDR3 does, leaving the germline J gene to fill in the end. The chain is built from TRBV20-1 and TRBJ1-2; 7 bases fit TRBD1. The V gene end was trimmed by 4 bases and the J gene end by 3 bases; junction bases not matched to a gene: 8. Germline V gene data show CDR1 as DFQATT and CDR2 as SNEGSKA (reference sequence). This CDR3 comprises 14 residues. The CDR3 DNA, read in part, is TGCAGTGCTATCGATACCGGACAGGACTATGGC. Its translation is CSAIDTGQDYG. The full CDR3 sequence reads CSAIDTGQDYGYTF.

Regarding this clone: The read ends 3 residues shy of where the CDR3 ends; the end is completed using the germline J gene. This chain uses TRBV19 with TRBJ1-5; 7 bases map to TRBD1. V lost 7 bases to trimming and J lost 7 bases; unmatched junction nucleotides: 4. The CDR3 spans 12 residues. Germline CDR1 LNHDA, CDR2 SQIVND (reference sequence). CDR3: CASKTGRQPQHF. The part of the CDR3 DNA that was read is TGTGCCAGTAAGACAGGGCGACAGCCC. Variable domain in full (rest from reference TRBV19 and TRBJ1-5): DGGITQSPKYLFRKEGQNVTLSCEQNLNHDAMYWYRQDPGQGLRLIYYSQIVNDFQKGDIAEGYSVSREKKESFPLTVTSAQKNPTAFYLCASKTGRQPQHFGDGTRLSIL.

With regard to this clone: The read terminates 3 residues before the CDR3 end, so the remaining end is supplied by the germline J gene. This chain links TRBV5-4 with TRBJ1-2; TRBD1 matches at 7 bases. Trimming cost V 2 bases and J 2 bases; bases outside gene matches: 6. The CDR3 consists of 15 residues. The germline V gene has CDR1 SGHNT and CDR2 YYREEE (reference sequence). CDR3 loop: CASSFEATGNYGYTF. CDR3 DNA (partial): TGTGCCAGCAGCTTTGAAGCGACAGGGAACTATGGC.

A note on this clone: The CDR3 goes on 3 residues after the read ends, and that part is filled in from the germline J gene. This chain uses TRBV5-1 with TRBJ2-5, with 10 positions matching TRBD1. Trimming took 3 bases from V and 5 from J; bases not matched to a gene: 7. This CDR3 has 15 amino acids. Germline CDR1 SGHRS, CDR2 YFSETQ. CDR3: CASSSMTGGDETQYF. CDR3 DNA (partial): TGCGCCAGCAGCTCAATGACAGGGGGCGATGAGACC.

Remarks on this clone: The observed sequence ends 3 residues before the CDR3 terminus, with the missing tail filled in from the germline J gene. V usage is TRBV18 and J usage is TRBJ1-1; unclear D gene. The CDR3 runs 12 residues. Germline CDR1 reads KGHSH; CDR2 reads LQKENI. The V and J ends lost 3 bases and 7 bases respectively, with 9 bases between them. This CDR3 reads CASSPTYDEAFF. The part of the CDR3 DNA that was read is TGTGCCAGCTCACCCACATACGATGAA.

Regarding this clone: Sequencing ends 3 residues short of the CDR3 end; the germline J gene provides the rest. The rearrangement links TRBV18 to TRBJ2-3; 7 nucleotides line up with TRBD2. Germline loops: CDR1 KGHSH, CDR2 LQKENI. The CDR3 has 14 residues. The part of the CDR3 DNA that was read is TGTGCCAGCTCACCAGGGACTACTCAAGAGACG. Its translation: CASSPGTTQET. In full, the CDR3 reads CASSPGTTQETQYF.

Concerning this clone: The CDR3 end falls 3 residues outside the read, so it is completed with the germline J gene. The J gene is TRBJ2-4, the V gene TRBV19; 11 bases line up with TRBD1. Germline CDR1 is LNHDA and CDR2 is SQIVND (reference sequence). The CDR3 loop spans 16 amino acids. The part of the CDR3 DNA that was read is TGTGCCAGTAGTGTCATCGGGACAGGGGGAAGAGAAGGT. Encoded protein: CASSVIGTGGREG. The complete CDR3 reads CASSVIGTGGREGQYF.

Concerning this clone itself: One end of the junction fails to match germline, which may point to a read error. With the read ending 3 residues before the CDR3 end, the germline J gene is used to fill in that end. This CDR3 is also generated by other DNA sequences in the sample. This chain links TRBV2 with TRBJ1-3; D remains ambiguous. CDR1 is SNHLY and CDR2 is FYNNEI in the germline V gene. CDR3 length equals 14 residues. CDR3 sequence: CATERGDSGNTIYF. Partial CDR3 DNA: TGTGCCACCGAGAGAGGAGACTCTGGAAACACA.

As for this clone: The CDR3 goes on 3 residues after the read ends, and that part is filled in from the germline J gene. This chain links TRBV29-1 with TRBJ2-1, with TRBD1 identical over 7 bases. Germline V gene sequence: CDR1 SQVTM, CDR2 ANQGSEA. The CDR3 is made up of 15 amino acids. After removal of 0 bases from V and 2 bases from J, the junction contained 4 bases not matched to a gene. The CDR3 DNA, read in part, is TGCAGCGTTGAAGATCCAGGGGGTACCTACAATGAG. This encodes CSVEDPGGTYNE. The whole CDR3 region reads CSVEDPGGTYNEQFF.

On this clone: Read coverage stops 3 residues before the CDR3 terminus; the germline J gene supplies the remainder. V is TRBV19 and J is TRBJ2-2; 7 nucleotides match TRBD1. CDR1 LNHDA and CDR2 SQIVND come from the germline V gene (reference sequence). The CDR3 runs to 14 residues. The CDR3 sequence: CASSSDRRNEKLFF. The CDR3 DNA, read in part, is TGTGCCAGTAGTTCGGACAGGAGAAATGAAAAG.

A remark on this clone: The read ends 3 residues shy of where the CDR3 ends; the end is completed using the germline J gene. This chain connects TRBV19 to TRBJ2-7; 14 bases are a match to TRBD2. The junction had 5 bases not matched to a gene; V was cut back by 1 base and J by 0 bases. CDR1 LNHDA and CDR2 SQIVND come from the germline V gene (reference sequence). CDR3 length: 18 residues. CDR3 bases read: TGTGCCAGTAGTATAGGGACTAGCGGGGGGTTTAGCTCCTACGAG. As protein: CASSIGTSGGFSSYE. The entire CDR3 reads CASSIGTSGGFSSYEQYF.

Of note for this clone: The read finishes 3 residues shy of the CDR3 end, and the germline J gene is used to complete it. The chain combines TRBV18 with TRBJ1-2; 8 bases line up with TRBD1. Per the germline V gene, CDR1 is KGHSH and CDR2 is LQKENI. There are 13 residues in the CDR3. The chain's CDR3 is CASSPDREGDYTF. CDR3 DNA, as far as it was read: TGTGCCAGCTCACCGGACAGGGAGGGTGAC. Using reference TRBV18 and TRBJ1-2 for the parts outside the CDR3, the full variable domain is NAGVMQNPRHLVRRRGQEARLRCSPMKGHSHVYWYRQLPEEGLKFMVYLQKENIIDESGMPKERFSAEFPKEGPSILRIQQVVRGDSAAYFCASSPDREGDYTFGSGTRLTVV.

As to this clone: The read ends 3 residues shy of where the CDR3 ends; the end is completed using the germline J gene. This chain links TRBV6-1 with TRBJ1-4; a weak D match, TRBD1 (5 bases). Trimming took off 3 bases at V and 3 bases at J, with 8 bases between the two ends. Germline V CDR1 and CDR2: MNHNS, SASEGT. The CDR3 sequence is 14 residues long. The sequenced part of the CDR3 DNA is TGTGCCAGCAGTGAGGGGGGGGCTAATGAAAAA. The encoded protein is CASSEGGANEK. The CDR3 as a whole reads CASSEGGANEKLFF.

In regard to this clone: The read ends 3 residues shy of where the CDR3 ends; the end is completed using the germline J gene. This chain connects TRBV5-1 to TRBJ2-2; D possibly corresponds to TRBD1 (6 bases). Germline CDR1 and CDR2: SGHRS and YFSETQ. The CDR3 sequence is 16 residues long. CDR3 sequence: CASSLPPGQNNEKLFF. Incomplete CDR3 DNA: TGCGCCAGCAGCTTGCCCCCAGGACAGAATAATGAAAAG.

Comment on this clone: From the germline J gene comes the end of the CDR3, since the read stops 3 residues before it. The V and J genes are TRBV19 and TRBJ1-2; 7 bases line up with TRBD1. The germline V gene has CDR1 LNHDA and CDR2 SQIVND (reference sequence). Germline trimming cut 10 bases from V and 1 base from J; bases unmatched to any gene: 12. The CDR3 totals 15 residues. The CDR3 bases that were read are TGTGCCACGACCGTCGGGACAGTCCGTAACTATGGC. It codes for CATTVGTVRNYG. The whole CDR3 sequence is CATTVGTVRNYGYTF. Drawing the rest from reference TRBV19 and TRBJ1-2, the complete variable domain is DGGITQSPKYLFRKEGQNVTLSCEQNLNHDAMYWYRQDPGQGLRLIYYSQIVNDFQKGDIAEGYSVSREKKESFPLTVTSAQKNPTAFYLCATTVGTVRNYGYTFGSGTRLTVV.

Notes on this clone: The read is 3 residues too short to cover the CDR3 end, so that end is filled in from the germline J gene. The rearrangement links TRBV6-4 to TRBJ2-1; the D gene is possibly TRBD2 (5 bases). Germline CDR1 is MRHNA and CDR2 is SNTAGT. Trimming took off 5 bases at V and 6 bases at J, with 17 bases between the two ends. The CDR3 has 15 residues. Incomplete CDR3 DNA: TGTGCCAGCAGTTCTTCCCCAGCTAGCCCCAATGAG. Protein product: CASSSSPASPNE. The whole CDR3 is CASSSSPASPNEQFF.

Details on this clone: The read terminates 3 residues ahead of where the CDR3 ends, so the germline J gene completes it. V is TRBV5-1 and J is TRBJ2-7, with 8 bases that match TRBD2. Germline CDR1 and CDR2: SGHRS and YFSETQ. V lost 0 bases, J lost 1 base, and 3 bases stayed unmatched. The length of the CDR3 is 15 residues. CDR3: CASSLVGTSSYEQYF. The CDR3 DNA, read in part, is TGCGCCAGCAGCTTGGTGGGGACTAGTTCCTACGAG.

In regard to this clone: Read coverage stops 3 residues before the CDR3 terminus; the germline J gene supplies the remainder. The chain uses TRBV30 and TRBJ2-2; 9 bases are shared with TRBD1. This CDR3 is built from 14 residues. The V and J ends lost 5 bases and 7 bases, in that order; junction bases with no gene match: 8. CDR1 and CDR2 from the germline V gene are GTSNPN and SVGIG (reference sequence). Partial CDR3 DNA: TGTGCCTGGGTCAAGGGACAGGGTGTCGGGGAG. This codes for CAWVKGQGVGE. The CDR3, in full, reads CAWVKGQGVGELFF.

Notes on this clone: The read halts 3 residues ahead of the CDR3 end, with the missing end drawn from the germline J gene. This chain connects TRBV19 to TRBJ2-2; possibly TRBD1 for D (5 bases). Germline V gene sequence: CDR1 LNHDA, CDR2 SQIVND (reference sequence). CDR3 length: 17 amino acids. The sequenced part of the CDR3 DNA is TGTGCCAGTAGTAGTTATTCTTCGACAGAAGTAAATGAAAAG. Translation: CASSSYSSTEVNEK. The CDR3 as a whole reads CASSSYSSTEVNEKLFF.

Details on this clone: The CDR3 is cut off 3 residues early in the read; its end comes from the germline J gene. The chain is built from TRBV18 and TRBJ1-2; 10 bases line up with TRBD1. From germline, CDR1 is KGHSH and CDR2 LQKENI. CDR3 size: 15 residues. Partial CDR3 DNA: TGTGCCAGCTCACCGCCCTCGGGACAGGGGTACGGC. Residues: CASSPPSGQGYG. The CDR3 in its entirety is CASSPPSGQGYGYTF.

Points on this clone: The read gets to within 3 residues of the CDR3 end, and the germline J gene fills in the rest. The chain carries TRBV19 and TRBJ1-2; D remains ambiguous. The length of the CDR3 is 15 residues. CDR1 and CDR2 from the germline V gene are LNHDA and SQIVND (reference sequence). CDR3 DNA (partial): TGTGCCAGTAGCGTTGGACTAGCGGGAGACAATGAC. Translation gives CASSVGLAGDND. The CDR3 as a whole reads CASSVGLAGDNDYTF.

The CDR3 region is CSARDPAGTGNKNYGYTF. CDR3 DNA, as far as it was read: TGCAGTGCTAGAGACCCAGCCGGGACAGGGAATAAAAACTATGGC. V is TRBV20-1 and J is TRBJ1-2; TRBD1 matches at 9 bases. Read data end 3 residues before the CDR3 end; the end is taken from the germline J gene. Per the germline V gene, CDR1 is DFQATT and CDR2 is SNEGSKA (reference sequence). The J segment lost 2 bases and the V segment lost 0 bases, leaving 13 bases of the junction unmatched. The CDR3 runs to 18 residues.

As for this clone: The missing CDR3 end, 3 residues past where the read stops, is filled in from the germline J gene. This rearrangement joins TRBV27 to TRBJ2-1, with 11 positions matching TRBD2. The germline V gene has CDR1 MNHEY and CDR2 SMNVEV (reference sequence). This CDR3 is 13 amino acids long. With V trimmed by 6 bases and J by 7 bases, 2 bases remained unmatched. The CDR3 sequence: CASRASGRNEQFF. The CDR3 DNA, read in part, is TGTGCCAGCAGGGCTAGCGGGAGGAATGAG.

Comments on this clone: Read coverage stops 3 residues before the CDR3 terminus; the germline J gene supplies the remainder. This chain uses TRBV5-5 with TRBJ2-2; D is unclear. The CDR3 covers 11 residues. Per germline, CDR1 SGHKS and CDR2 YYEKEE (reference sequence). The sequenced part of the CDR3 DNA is TGTGCCAGCAGCTTGAAGGTTGAG. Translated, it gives CASSLKVE. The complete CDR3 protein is CASSLKVELFF.